The 25 T cell receptor beta chains listed next were all sequenced from one sample in a study of cytomegalovirus exposure and HLA in healthy donors. TCRdb's table, derived via immunoSEQ multiplex PCR, lists solely in-frame clones and lacks some. The table has about 110,000 clones, roughly 95% seen once. Material for sequencing was PBMCs. The receptors derive from a woman aged 18-35 years in good health and CMV-seronegative.

V gene TRBV6-1 combines with J gene TRBJ1-2; no reliable D call. Germline-derived CDR1 and CDR2 are MNHNS and SASEGT. CDR3 size: 16 residues. Between the trimmed V and J ends, which lost 2 bases and 2 bases, there was a span of 15 bases. The CDR3 DNA follows: TGTGCCAGCAGTGAAACCTTACAGAGCCTCAACTATGGCTACACCTTC. This encodes CASSETLQSLNYGYTF.

The chain carries TRBV18 and TRBJ1-1; TRBD1 is a possible D gene (6 bases). Trimming pared 5 bases from V and 1 base from J, leaving 11 bases between. This CDR3 region has 14 residues. The germline V gene encodes CDR1 KGHSH and CDR2 LQKENI. CDR3 DNA sequence: TGTGCCAGCTCAGGACTAGGGGGGAACACTGAAGCTTTCTTT. It yields the protein CASSGLGGNTEAFF.

The chain employs TRBV2 and TRBJ1-2; D call uncertain. This CDR3 comprises 11 residues. V gave up 9 bases and J gave up 4 bases, with 9 bases separating them. Germline V gives CDR1 SNHLY, CDR2 FYNNEI. The CDR3 loop is CASGPRYGYTF. CDR3 sequence (DNA): TGTGCCAGTGGCCCTCGCTATGGCTACACCTTC.

V usage is TRBV5-1 and J usage is TRBJ2-7; 8 nucleotides align to TRBD2. This CDR3 region has 15 residues. Trimming took 4 bases from V and 4 from J; bases not matched to a gene: 10. Germline CDR1 reads SGHRS; CDR2 reads YFSETQ. CDR3 sequence (DNA): TGCGCCAGCAGCAGGATAGCGGGGAGACCTTACGAGCAGTACTTC. It translates to CASSRIAGRPYEQYF.

The J gene is TRBJ2-2, the V gene TRBV10-2, with 11 bases that match TRBD2. The CDR3 spans 15 residues. The ends lost 8 bases at V and 4 bases at J; junction bases unmatched: 6. The germline V gene has CDR1 WSHSY and CDR2 SAAADI. The CDR3 is CASYSGGAPTGELFF. CDR3 coding DNA: TGCGCCAGCTATAGCGGGGGGGCCCCCACCGGGGAGCTGTTTTTT.

This clone was seen just once. The chain links TRBV9 to TRBJ1-5; D may be TRBD1 (6 bases). Germline V lookup: CDR1 SGDLS, CDR2 YYNGEE. This CDR3 has 14 amino acids. Trimming pared 4 bases from V and 3 bases from J, leaving 11 bases between. The CDR3 sequence: CASSPGQPNQPQHF. The CDR3 coding sequence is TGTGCCAGCAGCCCTGGACAGCCCAATCAGCCCCAGCATTTT.

This clone was seen more than once but under ten times. V gene TRBV5-1 combines with J gene TRBJ2-2; TRBD1 is a possible D gene (6 bases). The CDR3 length is 13 residues. V dropped 4 bases and J dropped 3 bases, with 7 bases sitting between them. Germline V gene lookup returns CDR1 SGHRS and CDR2 YFSETQ. The CDR3 nucleotides are TGCGCCAGCAGCCAGGGGCACACCGGGGAGCTGTTTTTT. Its protein product is CASSQGHTGELFF.

The chain has TRBV2 and TRBJ1-6; D unresolved. The CDR3 sequence is 14 residues long. In germline, CDR1 is SNHLY, CDR2 FYNNEI. V was pared by 4 bases and J by 5 bases, with 9 bases between. As DNA, the CDR3 is TGTGCCAGCAGTGCAACAGAAAATAATTCACCCCTCCACTTT. As protein: CASSATENNSPLHF.

This chain connects TRBV2 to TRBJ2-1; D perhaps matches TRBD2 (5 bases). The CDR3 extends over 15 amino acids. Germline loops: CDR1 SNHLY, CDR2 FYNNEI. Trimming removed 0 bases from V and 3 bases from J, with 9 bases in between. CDR3 amino acids: CASSEASAYYNEQFF. The CDR3 DNA reads TGTGCCAGCAGTGAAGCTAGCGCTTACTACAATGAGCAGTTCTTC.

The gene calls are TRBV4-3 and TRBJ1-1; a possible D gene is TRBD1 (6 bases). Germline loops: CDR1 LGHNA, CDR2 YSLEER. The CDR3 has 15 residues. Trimming shortened V by 4 bases and J by 0 bases, and 12 bases separated the two germline ends. This CDR3 reads CASSLDRTLNTEAFF. CDR3 DNA: TGCGCCAGCAGCCTAGACAGGACTTTGAACACTGAAGCTTTCTTT.

The chain uses TRBV5-1 and TRBJ1-6; possibly TRBD1 for D (6 bases). Germline loops: CDR1 SGHRS, CDR2 YFSETQ. This CDR3 region has 14 residues. Trimming pared 0 bases from V and 7 bases from J, leaving 8 bases between. The CDR3 here is CASSLGTENSPLHF. The CDR3 region has the DNA TGCGCCAGCAGCTTGGGGACAGAGAATTCACCCCTCCACTTT. The variable domain in full, with the rest retrieved from reference TRBV5-1 and TRBJ1-6, is KAGVTQTPRYLIKTRGQQVTLSCSPISGHRSVSWYQQTPGQGLQFLFEYFSETQRNKGNFPGRFSGRQFSNSRSEMNVSTLELGDSALYLCASSLGTENSPLHFGNGTRLTVT.

V and J are TRBV5-1 and TRBJ1-6; no clear D gene. The CDR3 is made up of 17 amino acids. The V end lost 2 bases, the J end lost 5 bases, and 17 bases lay between the germline ends. The germline V gene encodes CDR1 SGHRS and CDR2 YFSETQ. CDR3 amino acids: CASSLNFGRSNNSPLHF. CDR3 nucleotide sequence: TGCGCCAGCAGCTTAAATTTTGGCAGATCAAATAATTCACCCCTCCACTTT.

The chain has TRBV5-1 and TRBJ1-1; D not resolved. Trimming took off 7 bases at V and 0 bases at J, with 16 bases between the two ends. The CDR3 has 15 residues. CDR1 and CDR2 (germline): SGHRS, YFSETQ. CDR3 loop: CASLGGAGMNTEAFF. CDR3 nucleotides: TGCGCCAGCTTAGGCGGCGCGGGGATGAACACTGAAGCTTTCTTT.

This chain links TRBV9 with TRBJ2-3; D gene uncertain. The germline gives CDR1 SGDLS, CDR2 YYNGEE. V was shortened by 0 bases and J by 6 bases, with 5 bases between the two germline ends. The CDR3 runs to 12 residues. For the CDR3, the DNA is TGTGCCAGCAGCGTAGCTACTGATACGCAGTATTTT. It translates to CASSVATDTQYF. Using reference TRBV9 and TRBJ2-3 for the parts outside the CDR3, the full variable domain is DSGVTQTPKHLITATGQRVTLRCSPRSGDLSVYWYQQSLDQGLQFLIQYYNGEERAKGNILERFSAQQFPDLHSELNLSSLELGDSALYFCASSVATDTQYFGPGTRLTVL.

The chain links TRBV7-9 to TRBJ1-5, with D tentatively TRBD1 (6 bases). The CDR3 extends over 17 amino acids. Trimming shortened V by 0 bases and J by 5 bases, and 17 bases separated the two germline ends. The germline V gene has CDR1 SEHNR and CDR2 FQNEAQ (reference sequence). CDR3 sequence (DNA): TGTGCCAGCAGCTTAGCGGGGAAAACAGGGCTCCATCAGCCCCAGCATTTT. Translating gives CASSLAGKTGLHQPQHF.

The chain carries TRBV28 and TRBJ1-2; no definite D call. Germline V gene data show CDR1 as MDHEN and CDR2 as SYDVKM. Trimming left V 3 bases short and J 6 bases short, with 8 bases between. The CDR3 sequence is 12 residues long. CDR3 sequence reads: CASSLSEDGYTF. In DNA, the CDR3 is TGTGCCAGCAGTTTGTCGGAGGATGGCTACACCTTC.

The genes are TRBV4-2 and TRBJ1-1; 7 bases fit TRBD1. J was trimmed by 3 bases and V by 0 bases; bases with no gene match: 4. Germline V gives CDR1 LGHNA, CDR2 YNFKEQ. This CDR3 has 15 residues. CDR3 coding DNA: TGTGCCAGCAGCCAAGAGGGACAGTCGGACACTGAAGCTTTCTTT. Translation gives CASSQEGQSDTEAFF.

V and J are TRBV12-5 and TRBJ1-2, with 7 bases aligning to TRBD1. V lost 7 bases to trimming and J lost 7 bases; unmatched junction nucleotides: 21. Looked up from germline, CDR1 is LGHNT and CDR2 is FRNRAP. This CDR3 has 17 residues. In nucleotides, the CDR3 is TGTGCTAGTGCCTTAACCCCAAGATACAGGGGATGGCGTGGCTACACCTTC. It translates to CASALTPRYRGWRGYTF.

J is TRBJ2-3 and V is TRBV29-1; 7 bases map to TRBD2. Losses at the gene ends were 7 bases for V and 0 bases for J; bases not matched to a gene: 4. The CDR3 spans 13 residues. Germline CDR1 reads SQVTM; CDR2 reads ANQGSEA. The CDR3 region has the DNA TGCAGCGCCCCGGGGGGAAGCACAGATACGCAGTATTTT. It yields the protein CSAPGGSTDTQYF.

The rearrangement joins TRBV4-2 to TRBJ1-1; 8 bases are shared with TRBD1. V trimming: 2 bases; J trimming: 0 bases; junction bases outside the gene matches: 17. Germline loops: CDR1 LGHNA, CDR2 YNFKEQ. CDR3 length equals 20 residues. The CDR3 protein is CASSQPGGSPYPFMNTEAFF. The CDR3 DNA reads TGTGCCAGCAGCCAACCAGGGGGCTCCCCGTACCCTTTTATGAACACTGAAGCTTTCTTT.

The chain employs TRBV19 and TRBJ1-2; 7 bases align to TRBD1. The V gene's germline CDR1 is LNHDA and CDR2 SQIVND (reference sequence). The CDR3 sequence is 16 residues long. Germline trimming cut 5 bases from V and 2 bases from J; bases unmatched to any gene: 11. CDR3 nucleotide sequence: TGTGCCAGTAGTCCCCAGGGGGGATCGATGAACTATGGCTACACCTTC. It yields the protein CASSPQGGSMNYGYTF.

V gene TRBV5-8 combines with J gene TRBJ1-5; no definite D call. In germline, CDR1 is SGHTS, CDR2 YDEGEE. The CDR3 covers 15 residues. V lost 2 bases, J lost 1 base, and 10 bases lay in between. The CDR3, as DNA: TGTGCCAGCAGCTTTAGCATAACCAGCAATCAGCCCCAGCATTTT. Its translation: CASSFSITSNQPQHF.

The rearrangement joins TRBV6-6 to TRBJ2-1; 13 bases agree with TRBD2. Germline-derived CDR1 and CDR2 are MNHNY and SVGAGI (reference sequence). The J segment lost 12 bases and the V segment lost 7 bases, leaving 9 bases of the junction unmatched. The CDR3 consists of 14 residues. The CDR3 protein is CASTRTSGGAGQFF. The CDR3 nucleotides read TGTGCCAGCACCAGAACTAGCGGGGGGGCCGGGCAGTTCTTC.

The chain joins TRBV19 to TRBJ2-7, with 7 bases matching TRBD1. The germline V gene encodes CDR1 LNHDA and CDR2 SQIVND (reference sequence). V gave up 5 bases and J gave up 7 bases; unmatched junction bases: 11. The CDR3 covers 14 residues. This CDR3 reads CASSPFRDSREQYF. In DNA form, the CDR3 reads TGTGCCAGTAGTCCCTTCCGGGACAGTAGGGAGCAGTACTTC.

In its sample, this clone was seen once. V is TRBV30 and J is TRBJ2-7; 7 bases fit TRBD1. Looked up from germline, CDR1 is GTSNPN and CDR2 is SVGIG (reference sequence). The CDR3 runs 14 residues. Trimming removed 1 base from V and 2 bases from J; junction bases left unmatched: 5. The CDR3 sequence: CAWSEGAYAYEQYF. The CDR3 DNA sequence: TGTGCCTGGAGTGAGGGGGCCTACGCCTACGAGCAGTACTTC. Full variable domain (remainder filled in from reference TRBV30 and TRBJ2-7): SQTIHQWPATLVQPVGSPLSLECTVEGTSNPNLYWYRQAAGRGLQLLFYSVGIGQISSEVPQNLSASRPQDRQFILSSKKLLLSDSGFYLCAWSEGAYAYEQYFGPGTRLTVT.